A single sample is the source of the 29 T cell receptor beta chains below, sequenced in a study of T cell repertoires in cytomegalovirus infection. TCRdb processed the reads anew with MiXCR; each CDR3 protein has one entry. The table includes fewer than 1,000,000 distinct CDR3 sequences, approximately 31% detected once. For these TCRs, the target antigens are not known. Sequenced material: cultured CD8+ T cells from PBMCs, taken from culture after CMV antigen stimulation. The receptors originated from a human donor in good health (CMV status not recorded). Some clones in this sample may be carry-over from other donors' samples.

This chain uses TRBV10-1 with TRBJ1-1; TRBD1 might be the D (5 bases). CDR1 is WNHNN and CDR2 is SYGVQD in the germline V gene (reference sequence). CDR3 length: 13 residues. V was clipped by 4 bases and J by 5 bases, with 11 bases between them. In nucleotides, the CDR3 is TGCGCCAGCAGTGGCAGGGTATGGACTGAAGCTTTCTTT. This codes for CASSGRVWTEAFF.

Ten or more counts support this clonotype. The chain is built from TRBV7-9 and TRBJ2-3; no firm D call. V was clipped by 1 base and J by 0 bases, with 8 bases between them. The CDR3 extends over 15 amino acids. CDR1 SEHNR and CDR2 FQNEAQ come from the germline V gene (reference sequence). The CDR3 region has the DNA TGTGCCAGCAGCTTAGGCCTATCTAGCACAGATACGCAGTATTTT. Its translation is CASSLGLSSTDTQYF.

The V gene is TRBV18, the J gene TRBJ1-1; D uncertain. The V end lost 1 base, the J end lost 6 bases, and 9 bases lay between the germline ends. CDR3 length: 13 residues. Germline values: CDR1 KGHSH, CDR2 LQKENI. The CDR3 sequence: CASSPLGSPEAFF. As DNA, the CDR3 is TGTGCCAGCTCACCACTGGGGTCCCCTGAAGCTTTCTTT.

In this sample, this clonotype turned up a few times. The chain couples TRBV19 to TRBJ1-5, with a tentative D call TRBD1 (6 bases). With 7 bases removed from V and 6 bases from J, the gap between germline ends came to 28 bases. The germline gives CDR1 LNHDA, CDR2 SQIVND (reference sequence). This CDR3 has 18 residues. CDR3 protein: CASTPAGQPGGYTQPQHF. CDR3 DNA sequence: TGTGCCAGTACCCCGGCAGGACAGCCGGGGGGCTACACTCAGCCCCAGCATTTT.

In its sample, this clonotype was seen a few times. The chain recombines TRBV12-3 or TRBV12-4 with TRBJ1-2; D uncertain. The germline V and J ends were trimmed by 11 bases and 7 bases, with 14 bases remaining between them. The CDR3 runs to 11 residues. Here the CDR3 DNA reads TGTGCCTTAAGCCAAGCGGTTGGCTACACCTTC. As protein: CALSQAVGYTF.

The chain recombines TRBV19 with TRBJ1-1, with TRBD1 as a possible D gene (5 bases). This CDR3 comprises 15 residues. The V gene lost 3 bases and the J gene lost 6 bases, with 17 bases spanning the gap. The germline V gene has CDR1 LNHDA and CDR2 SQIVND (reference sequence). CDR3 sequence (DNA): TGTGCCAGTAGTATCGGGACCCCGATTGCATCTGAAGCTTTCTTT. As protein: CASSIGTPIASEAFF.

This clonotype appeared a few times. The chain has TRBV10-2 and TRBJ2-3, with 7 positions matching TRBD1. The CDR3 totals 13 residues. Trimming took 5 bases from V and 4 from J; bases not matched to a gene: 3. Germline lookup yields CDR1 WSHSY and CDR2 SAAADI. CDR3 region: CASSPTGPDTQYF. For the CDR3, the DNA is TGCGCCAGCAGTCCGACAGGGCCAGATACGCAGTATTTT.

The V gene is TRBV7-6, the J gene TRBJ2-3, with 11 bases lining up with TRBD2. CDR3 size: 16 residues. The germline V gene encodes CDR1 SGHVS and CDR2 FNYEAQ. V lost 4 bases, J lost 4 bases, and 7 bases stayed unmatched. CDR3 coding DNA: TGTGCCAGCAGCTCAAGTAGCGGGGGGGCGCCAGATACGCAGTATTTT. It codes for CASSSSSGGAPDTQYF.

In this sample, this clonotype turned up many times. The CDR3 bases are TGTGCCATCAGTGAGCCGGGGGCTCCTGAAGCTTTCTTT. Translating it yields CAISEPGAPEAFF. This rearrangement joins TRBV10-3 to TRBJ1-1; possibly TRBD1 for D (6 bases). Trimming pared 2 bases from V and 6 bases from J, leaving 10 bases between. In germline, CDR1 is ENHRY, CDR2 SYGVKD. CDR3 length: 13 amino acids.

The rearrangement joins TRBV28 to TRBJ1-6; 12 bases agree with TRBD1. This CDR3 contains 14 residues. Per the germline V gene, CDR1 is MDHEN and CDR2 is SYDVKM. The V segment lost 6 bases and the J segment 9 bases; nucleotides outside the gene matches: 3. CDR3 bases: TGTGCCAGCAGCCGGGACAGGGGGCCTTCACCCCTCCACTTT. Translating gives CASSRDRGPSPLHF. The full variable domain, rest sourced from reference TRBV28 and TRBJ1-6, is DVKVTQSSRYLVKRTGEKVFLECVQDMDHENMFWYRQDPGLGLRLIYFSYDVKMKEKGDIPEGYSVSREKKERFSLILESASTNQTSMYLCASSRDRGPSPLHFGNGTRLTVT.

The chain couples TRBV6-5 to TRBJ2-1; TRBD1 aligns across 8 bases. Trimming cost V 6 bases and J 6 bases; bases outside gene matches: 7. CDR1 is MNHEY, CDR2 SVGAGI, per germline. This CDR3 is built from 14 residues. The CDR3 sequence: CASRGRGPRNEQFF. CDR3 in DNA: TGTGCCAGCAGGGGCAGGGGGCCCCGCAATGAGCAGTTCTTC.

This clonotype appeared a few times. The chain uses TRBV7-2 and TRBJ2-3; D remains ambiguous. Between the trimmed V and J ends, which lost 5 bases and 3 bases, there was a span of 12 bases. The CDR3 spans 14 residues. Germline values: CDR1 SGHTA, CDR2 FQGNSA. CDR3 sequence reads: CASSRPEGTDTQYF. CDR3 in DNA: TGTGCCAGCAGCCGTCCGGAAGGGACAGATACGCAGTATTTT.

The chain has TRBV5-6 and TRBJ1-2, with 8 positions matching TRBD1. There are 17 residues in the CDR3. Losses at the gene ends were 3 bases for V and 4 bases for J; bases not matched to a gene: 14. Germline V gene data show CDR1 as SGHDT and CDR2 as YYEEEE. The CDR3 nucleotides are TGTGCCAGCAGCTCCATGACAGGGGCGATACCACCCTATGGCTACACCTTC. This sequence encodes CASSSMTGAIPPYGYTF.

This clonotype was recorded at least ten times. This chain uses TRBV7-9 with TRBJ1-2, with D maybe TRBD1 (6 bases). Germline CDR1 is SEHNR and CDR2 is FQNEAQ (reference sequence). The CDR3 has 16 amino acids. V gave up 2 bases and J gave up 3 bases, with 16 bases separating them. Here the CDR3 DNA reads TGTGCCAGCAGCTTATTGGACAGCCCCGCGGACTATGGCTACACCTTC. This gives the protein CASSLLDSPADYGYTF.

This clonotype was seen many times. Here the CDR3 reads CASSRGEWGEQFF. The CDR3 DNA reads TGTGCCAGCAGCAGAGGGGAATGGGGAGAGCAGTTCTTC. V gene TRBV7-2 combines with J gene TRBJ2-1; D may be TRBD1 or TRBD2 (5 bases each). Germline assignment: CDR1 SGHTA and CDR2 FQGNSA. The CDR3 loop spans 13 amino acids. V was shortened by 5 bases and J by 10 bases, with 15 bases between the two germline ends.

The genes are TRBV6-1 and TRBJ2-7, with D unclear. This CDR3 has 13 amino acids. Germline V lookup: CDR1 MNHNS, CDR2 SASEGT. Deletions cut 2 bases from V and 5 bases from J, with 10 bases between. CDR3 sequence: CASSELGINEQYV. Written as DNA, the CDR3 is TGTGCCAGCAGTGAACTGGGGATCAACGAGCAGTACGTC.

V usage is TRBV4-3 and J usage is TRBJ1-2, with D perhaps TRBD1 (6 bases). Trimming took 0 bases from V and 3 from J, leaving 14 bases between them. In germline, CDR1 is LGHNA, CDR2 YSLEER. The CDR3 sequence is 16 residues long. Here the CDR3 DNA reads TGCGCCAGCAGCCAAGATTGGGGGGGCGAGGACTATGGCTACACCTTC. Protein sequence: CASSQDWGGEDYGYTF.

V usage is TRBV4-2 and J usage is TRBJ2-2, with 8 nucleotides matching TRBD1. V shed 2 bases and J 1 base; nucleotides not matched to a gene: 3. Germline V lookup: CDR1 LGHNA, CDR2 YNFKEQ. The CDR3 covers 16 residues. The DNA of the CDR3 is TGTGCCAGCAGCCAACCGGGACAGGTGAACACCGGGGAGCTGTTTTTT. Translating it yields CASSQPGQVNTGELFF.

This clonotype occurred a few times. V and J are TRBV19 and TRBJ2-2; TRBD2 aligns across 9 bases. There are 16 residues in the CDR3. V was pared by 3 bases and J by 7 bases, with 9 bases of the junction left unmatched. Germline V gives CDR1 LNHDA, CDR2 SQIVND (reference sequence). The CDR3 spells CASSIISGGPGGELFF. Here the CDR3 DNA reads TGTGCCAGTAGTATTATTAGCGGGGGACCTGGCGGGGAGCTGTTTTTT.

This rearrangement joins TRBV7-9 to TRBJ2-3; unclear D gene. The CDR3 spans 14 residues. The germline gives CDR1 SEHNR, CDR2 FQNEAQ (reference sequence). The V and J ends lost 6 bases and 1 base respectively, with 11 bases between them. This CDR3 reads CASRNGKGTDTQYF. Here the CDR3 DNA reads TGTGCCAGCAGAAATGGCAAGGGCACAGATACGCAGTATTTT.

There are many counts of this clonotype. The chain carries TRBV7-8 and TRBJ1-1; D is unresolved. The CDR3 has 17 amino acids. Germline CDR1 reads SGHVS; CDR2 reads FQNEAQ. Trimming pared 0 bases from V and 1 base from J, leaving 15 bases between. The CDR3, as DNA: TGTGCCAGCAGCTTAGCCCACCCGATCAATGGGAACACTGAAGCTTTCTTT. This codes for CASSLAHPINGNTEAFF.

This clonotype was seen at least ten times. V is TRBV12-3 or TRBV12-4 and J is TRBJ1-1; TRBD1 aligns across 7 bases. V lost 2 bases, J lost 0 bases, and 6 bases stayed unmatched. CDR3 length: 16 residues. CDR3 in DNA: TGTGCCAGCAGTTTATTGACAGGGAGATTGAACACTGAAGCTTTCTTT. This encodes CASSLLTGRLNTEAFF.

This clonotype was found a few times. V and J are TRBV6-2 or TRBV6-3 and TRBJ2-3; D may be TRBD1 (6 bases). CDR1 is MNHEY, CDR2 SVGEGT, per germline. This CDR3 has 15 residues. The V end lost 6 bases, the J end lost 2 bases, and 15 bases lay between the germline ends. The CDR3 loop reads CASSPVEGVTDTQYF. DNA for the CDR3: TGTGCCAGCAGCCCTGTTGAGGGGGTCACAGATACGCAGTATTTT.

DNA of the CDR3: TGTGCCAGTAGTATAGGACAGGGGGTCGACACTGAAGCTTTCTTT. The encoded protein is CASSIGQGVDTEAFF. The genes are TRBV19 and TRBJ1-1; 9 bases map to TRBD1. Unmatched junction bases numbered 3, after V lost 1 base and J lost 3 bases. The CDR3 spans 15 residues. From germline, CDR1 is LNHDA and CDR2 SQIVND (reference sequence).

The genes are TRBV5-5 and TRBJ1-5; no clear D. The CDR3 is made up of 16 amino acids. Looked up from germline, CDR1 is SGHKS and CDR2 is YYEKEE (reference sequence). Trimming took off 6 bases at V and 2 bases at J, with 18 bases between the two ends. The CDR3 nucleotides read TGTGCCAGCACCCCCGAACCAGAGCCCGGCAATCAGCCCCAGCATTTT. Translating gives CASTPEPEPGNQPQHF.

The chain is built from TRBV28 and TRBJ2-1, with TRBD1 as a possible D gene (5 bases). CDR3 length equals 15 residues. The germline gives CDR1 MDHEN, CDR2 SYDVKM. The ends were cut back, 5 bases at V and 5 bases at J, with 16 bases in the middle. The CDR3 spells CASSHGQEDNNEQFF. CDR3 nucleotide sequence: TGTGCCAGCAGTCACGGACAAGAGGATAACAATGAGCAGTTCTTC. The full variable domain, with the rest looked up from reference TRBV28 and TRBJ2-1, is DVKVTQSSRYLVKRTGEKVFLECVQDMDHENMFWYRQDPGLGLRLIYFSYDVKMKEKGDIPEGYSVSREKKERFSLILESASTNQTSMYLCASSHGQEDNNEQFFGPGTRLTVL.

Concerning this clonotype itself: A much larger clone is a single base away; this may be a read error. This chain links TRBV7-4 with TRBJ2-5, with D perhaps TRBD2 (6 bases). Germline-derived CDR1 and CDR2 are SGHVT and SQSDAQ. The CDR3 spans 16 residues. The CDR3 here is CVSSLAVVSLQETQYF. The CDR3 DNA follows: TGTGTCAGCAGCTTAGCGGTAGTGAGTCTTCAAGAGACCCAGTACTTC.

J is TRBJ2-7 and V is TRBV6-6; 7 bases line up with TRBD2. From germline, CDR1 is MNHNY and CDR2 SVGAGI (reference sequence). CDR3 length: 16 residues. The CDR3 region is CATSPAGGGPLYEQYV. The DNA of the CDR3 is TGTGCCACCAGTCCAGCTGGGGGGGGACCTCTCTACGAGCAGTACGTC.

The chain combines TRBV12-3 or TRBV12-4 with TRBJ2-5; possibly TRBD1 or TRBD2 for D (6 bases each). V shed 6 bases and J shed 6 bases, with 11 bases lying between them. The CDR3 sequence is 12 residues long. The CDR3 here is CASRSGAKTQYF. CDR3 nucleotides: TGTGCCAGCAGATCGGGGGCGAAGACCCAGTACTTC.